The rows below give T cell receptor beta chains drawn from one sample of a study of TIL therapy for anti-PD-1-resistant metastatic lung cancer. Here immunoSEQ multiplex PCR was the method, and the copy in TCRdb shows in-frame clones only, minus some. The sample contains 55,000 to 65,000 clones, under 75% of which appear only once. The input for sequencing was blood, taken at baseline. These receptors originate from a person aged 25-80 years with non-small cell lung cancer. Each CDR3 is given with its conserved first and last residue. The order of the fields is clone size, J gene, V gene, D gene, CDR3 protein, CDR3 DNA. D genes are given only for firm matches. Size values are once, few and many counts, or a class for expanded clones, and some rows have none.

NA,TRBJ1-5,TRBV30,NA,CAWSQGFSGGQPQHF,TGTGCCTGGAGTCAGGGCTTCTCCGGAGGTCAGCCCCAGCATTTT
NA,TRBJ1-2,TRBV5-1,NA,CASSLTGTGGFGYTF,TGCGCCAGCAGCCTGACCGGGACTGGAGGATTTGGCTACACCTTC
many,TRBJ1-2,TRBV7-3,TRBD1,CASSLTPGQIHGYTF,TGTGCCAGCAGCTTAACCCCGGGACAGATACATGGCTACACCTTC
NA,TRBJ2-2,TRBV7-7,NA,CASSPPGIGTGELFF,TGTGCTAGCAGCCCCCCAGGCATAGGCACCGGGGAGCTGTTTTTT
few,TRBJ2-1,TRBV19,NA,CASSIERGTGQFF,TGTGCCAGTAGTATAGAGAGGGGCACGGGGCAGTTCTTC
NA,TRBJ2-6,TRBV19,TRBD2,CASSPRPGLAFSGANVLTF,TGTGCCAGTAGTCCCCGACCGGGACTAGCGTTCTCTGGGGCCAACGTCCTGACTTTC
NA,TRBJ2-6,TRBV5-8,NA,CASSSYRASGANVLTF,TGTGCCAGCAGCTCGTACAGGGCTTCTGGGGCCAACGTCCTGACTTTC
NA,TRBJ2-1,TRBV15,NA,CATSSEESPSYNEQFF,TGTGCCACCAGCAGTGAAGAGAGCCCCTCCTACAATGAGCAGTTCTTC
NA,TRBJ2-7,TRBV2,TRBD1,CASRAGTASYEQYF,TGTGCCAGCAGGGCCGGGACAGCTTCCTACGAGCAGTACTTC
NA,TRBJ1-1,TRBV30,TRBD1,CACDRGLSITEAFF,TGTGCCTGCGACAGGGGGTTGTCGATCACTGAAGCTTTCTTT
few,TRBJ1-2,TRBV5-1,TRBD1,CASSLVAGGNYGYTF,TGCGCCAGCAGCTTGGTGGCAGGGGGCAACTATGGCTACACCTTC
NA,TRBJ2-2,TRBV19,NA,CASSKGGAVGELFF,TGTGCCAGTAGCAAAGGGGGGGCAGTCGGGGAGCTGTTTTTT
few,TRBJ1-1,TRBV2,NA,CASSELGPPLGTEAFF,TGTGCCAGCAGTGAATTGGGTCCCCCCTTGGGCACTGAAGCTTTCTTT